Described below is a single TCR beta chain sequence and its context. Its antigen is not identified. The authors ran a second PCR of roughly 6 to 12 cycles using a sample-barcoded 5' primer and a J-beta primer mix. TCRdb re-called the 5' RACE reads through MiXCR, storing one row per CDR3 protein. The repertoire holds about 1,500,000 distinct CDR3 sequences, with roughly 27% as singletons. The CDR3 extends over 15 amino acids. V lost 4 bases and J lost 2, with 14 bases in between. The germline V gene has CDR1 LNHDA and CDR2 SQIVND (reference sequence). The data derive from a study of blood T cells in healthy people across ages. Study overall: Template switching captured about one barcoded beta molecule per two T cells.

Points from the study as a whole: TCR beta diversity, measured per million T cells, fell in a roughly linear way with age.

Isolation per sample recovered at least 6 million PBMCs. The receptor was derived from a woman in her twenties or thirties in good health. Specimen: blood. This chain uses TRBV19 with TRBJ2-5, with D perhaps matching TRBD1 (5 bases). The CDR3 spells CASSTSLTAQETQYF. CDR3 nucleotides: TGTGCCAGTAGTACCTCACTGACAGCTCAAGAGACCCAGTACTTC.